This TCR beta chain was recovered during a study of blood T cell repertoires in COVID-19. TCRdb's table, derived via immunoSEQ multiplex PCR, lists solely in-frame clones and lacks some. Among some 370,000 clones listed, approximately 87% were seen once. In its sample, this clone was seen once. Germline-derived CDR1 and CDR2 are SGHNT and YYREEE (reference sequence). This CDR3 has 13 amino acids. The J segment lost 3 bases and the V segment lost 3 bases, leaving 1 base of the junction unmatched. This TCR came from a young woman with COVID-19, enrolled during active disease. J is TRBJ1-1 and V is TRBV5-4, with TRBD1 identical over 8 bases. Sequenced sample: peripheral blood. The CDR3 spells CASSWTGYTEAFF. CDR3 in DNA: TGTGCCAGCAGCTGGACAGGGTACACTGAAGCTTTCTTT.